A selection of T cell receptor beta chains follows, all from one sample in a study of cytomegalovirus exposure and HLA in healthy donors. Sequencing used immunoSEQ multiplex PCR; TCRdb keeps in-frame clones, though not all of them. The sample holds about 300,000 clones; 86% are singletons and the top ten take approximately 4.3%. Sequences were obtained from PBMCs. These receptor sequences come from a man aged 35-49 years in good health and CMV-seropositive. CDR3s include the opening cysteine and the closing phenylalanine or tryptophan. The order of the fields is J gene, D gene, V gene, clone size, CDR3 protein, CDR3 DNA. A D gene is named only where the DNA matches it firmly. Size values are once, few and many counts, or a class for expanded clones, and some rows have none.

j_call: TRBJ1-4
d_call: TRBD1
v_call: TRBV15
clone_size: .
cdr3_aa: CATTGGPNEKLFF
cdr3_nt: TGTGCCACCACAGGGGGACCTAATGAAAAACTGTTTTTT

j_call: TRBJ2-3
d_call: TRBD2
v_call: TRBV4-1
clone_size: .
cdr3_aa: CASSRMASSGSPDTQYF
cdr3_nt: TGCGCCAGCAGCCGGATGGCGTCTAGCGGGAGCCCAGATACGCAGTATTTT

j_call: TRBJ2-2
d_call: TRBD1
v_call: TRBV29-1
clone_size: .
cdr3_aa: CAGRDRVANTGELFF
cdr3_nt: TGCGCAGGGAGGGACAGGGTGGCGAACACCGGGGAGCTGTTTTTT

j_call: TRBJ2-7
d_call: TRBD2
v_call: TRBV7-9
clone_size: .
cdr3_aa: CASSDKREGALEQYF
cdr3_nt: TGTGCCAGCAGCGATAAGCGGGAGGGTGCCCTGGAGCAGTACTTC

j_call: TRBJ2-1
d_call: .
v_call: TRBV19
clone_size: .
cdr3_aa: CASSIWASSSSYNEQFF
cdr3_nt: TGTGCCAGTAGTATTTGGGCGTCATCCAGCTCCTACAATGAGCAGTTCTTC

j_call: TRBJ2-5
d_call: TRBD1
v_call: TRBV9
clone_size: once
cdr3_aa: CASSAGDSDQETQYF
cdr3_nt: TGTGCCAGCAGCGCAGGGGACAGTGACCAAGAGACCCAGTACTTC

j_call: TRBJ2-7
d_call: .
v_call: TRBV2
clone_size: .
cdr3_aa: CASSEVGRDQYF
cdr3_nt: TGTGCCAGCAGTGAAGTTGGCAGGGATCAATACTTC

j_call: TRBJ2-7
d_call: .
v_call: TRBV28
clone_size: .
cdr3_aa: CASSFQGGSYEQYF
cdr3_nt: TGTGCCAGCAGTTTTCAGGGTGGGTCCTACGAGCAGTACTTC

j_call: TRBJ2-1
d_call: .
v_call: TRBV7-9
clone_size: .
cdr3_aa: CASSRSGVDNEQFF
cdr3_nt: TGTGCCAGCAGCCGGAGCGGTGTGGACAATGAGCAGTTCTTC

j_call: TRBJ2-1
d_call: .
v_call: TRBV27
clone_size: .
cdr3_aa: CASSLPPEQFF
cdr3_nt: TGTGCCAGCAGTCTCCCCCCTGAGCAGTTCTTC

j_call: TRBJ2-7
d_call: TRBD2
v_call: TRBV28
clone_size: .
cdr3_aa: CASTRLAGEGSRYEQYF
cdr3_nt: TGTGCCAGCACACGGCTAGCGGGAGAAGGTTCCCGCTACGAGCAGTACTTC

j_call: TRBJ2-1
d_call: .
v_call: TRBV7-2
clone_size: .
cdr3_aa: CASSPRGFYNEQFF
cdr3_nt: TGTGCCAGCAGCCCCCGGGGGTTCTACAATGAGCAGTTCTTC

j_call: TRBJ2-1
d_call: TRBD1
v_call: TRBV5-4
clone_size: .
cdr3_aa: CASSLGGQNYNEQFF
cdr3_nt: TGTGCCAGCAGCTTGGGGGGACAGAACTACAATGAGCAGTTCTTC

j_call: TRBJ1-5
d_call: .
v_call: TRBV7-6
clone_size: once
cdr3_aa: CASSFLAGDNQPQHF
cdr3_nt: TGTGCCAGCAGCTTTCTTGCGGGCGACAATCAGCCCCAGCATTTT

j_call: TRBJ2-7
d_call: .
v_call: TRBV4-1
clone_size: .
cdr3_aa: CASSQGSSYEQYF
cdr3_nt: TGCGCCAGCAGCCAAGGGAGCTCCTACGAGCAGTACTTC

j_call: TRBJ2-7
d_call: TRBD2
v_call: TRBV28
clone_size: .
cdr3_aa: CASSFILAGSQVYEQYF
cdr3_nt: TGTGCCAGCAGTTTTATTCTAGCGGGATCCCAAGTCTACGAGCAGTACTTC

j_call: TRBJ1-5
d_call: .
v_call: TRBV18
clone_size: .
cdr3_aa: CASSPNKGTQHF
cdr3_nt: TGTGCCAGCTCACCAAACAAGGGGACCCAGCATTTT

j_call: TRBJ2-1
d_call: .
v_call: TRBV27
clone_size: .
cdr3_aa: CASRGQGRDNEQFF
cdr3_nt: TGTGCCAGCAGAGGCCAGGGTCGAGACAATGAGCAGTTCTTC

j_call: TRBJ2-1
d_call: .
v_call: TRBV5-1
clone_size: .
cdr3_aa: CASSLSLQGGRMYNEQFF
cdr3_nt: TGCGCCAGCAGCTTGTCACTACAGGGCGGGAGAATGTACAATGAGCAGTTCTTC

j_call: TRBJ1-2
d_call: .
v_call: TRBV5-1
clone_size: once
cdr3_aa: CASSLQGMMNGYTF
cdr3_nt: TGCGCCAGCAGCTTACAGGGCATGATGAATGGCTACACCTTC

j_call: TRBJ2-5
d_call: .
v_call: TRBV4-1
clone_size: .
cdr3_aa: CASSRQGGQETQYF
cdr3_nt: TGCGCCAGCAGCCGGCAGGGTGGGCAAGAGACCCAGTACTTC

j_call: TRBJ2-7
d_call: TRBD2
v_call: TRBV5-1
clone_size: .
cdr3_aa: CASSPGTRAYEQYF
cdr3_nt: TGCGCCAGCAGCCCCGGGACTAGAGCCTACGAGCAGTACTTC

j_call: TRBJ1-1
d_call: TRBD1
v_call: TRBV5-1
clone_size: .
cdr3_aa: CASSWGDRRNTEAFF
cdr3_nt: TGCGCCAGCAGCTGGGGGGACAGGCGGAACACTGAAGCTTTCTTT

j_call: TRBJ2-2
d_call: .
v_call: TRBV9
clone_size: .
cdr3_aa: CASSVSGTGELFF
cdr3_nt: TGTGCCAGCAGCGTATCGGGCACCGGGGAGCTGTTTTTT

j_call: TRBJ2-5
d_call: TRBD2
v_call: TRBV4-1
clone_size: .
cdr3_aa: CASSQVIAGDQETQYF
cdr3_nt: TGCGCCAGCAGCCAAGTAATAGCGGGAGATCAAGAGACCCAGTACTTC

j_call: TRBJ2-7
d_call: .
v_call: TRBV30
clone_size: .
cdr3_aa: CAWGKVRGSEQYF
cdr3_nt: TGTGCCTGGGGTAAAGTCAGGGGTAGCGAGCAGTACTTC